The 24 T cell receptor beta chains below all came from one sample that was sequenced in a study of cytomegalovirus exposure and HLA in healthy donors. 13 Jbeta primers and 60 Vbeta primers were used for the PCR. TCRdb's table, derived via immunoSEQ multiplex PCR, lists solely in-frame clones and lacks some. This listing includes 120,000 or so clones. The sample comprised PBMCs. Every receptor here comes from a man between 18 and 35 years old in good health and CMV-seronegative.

The chain's CDR3 is CASSQGDSQYNEQFF. The CDR3 nucleotides read TGCGCCAGCAGCCAAGGGGACTCCCAATACAATGAGCAGTTCTTC. The chain joins TRBV4-1 to TRBJ2-1; possibly TRBD2 for D (6 bases). The CDR3 consists of 15 residues. V was cut by 1 base and J by 4 bases, with 11 bases left in between. CDR1 is MGHRA, CDR2 YSYEKL, per germline.

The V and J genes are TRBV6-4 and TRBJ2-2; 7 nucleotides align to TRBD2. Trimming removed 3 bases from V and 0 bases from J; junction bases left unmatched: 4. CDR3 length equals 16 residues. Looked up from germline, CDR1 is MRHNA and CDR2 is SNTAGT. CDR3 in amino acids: CASSEAGSSNTGELFF. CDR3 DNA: TGTGCCAGCAGTGAAGCGGGGTCTTCGAACACCGGGGAGCTGTTTTTT.

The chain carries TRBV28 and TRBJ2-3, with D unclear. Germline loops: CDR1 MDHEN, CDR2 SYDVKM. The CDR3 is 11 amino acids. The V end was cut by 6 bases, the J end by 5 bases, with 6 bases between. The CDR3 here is CASSSLDTQYF. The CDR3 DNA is TGTGCCAGCAGCTCTCTAGATACGCAGTATTTT.

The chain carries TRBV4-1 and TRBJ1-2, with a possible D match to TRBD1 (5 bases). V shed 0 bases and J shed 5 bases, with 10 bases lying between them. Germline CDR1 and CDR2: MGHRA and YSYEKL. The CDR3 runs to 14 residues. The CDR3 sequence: CASSQEIRVYGYTF. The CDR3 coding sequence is TGCGCCAGCAGCCAAGAGATCAGGGTGTATGGCTACACCTTC.

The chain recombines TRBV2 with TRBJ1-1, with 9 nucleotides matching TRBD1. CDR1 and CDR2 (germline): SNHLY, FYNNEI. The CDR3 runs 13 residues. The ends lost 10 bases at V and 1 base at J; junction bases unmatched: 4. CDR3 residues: CATTGGENTEAFF. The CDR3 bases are TGTGCCACCACAGGGGGCGAGAACACTGAAGCTTTCTTT.

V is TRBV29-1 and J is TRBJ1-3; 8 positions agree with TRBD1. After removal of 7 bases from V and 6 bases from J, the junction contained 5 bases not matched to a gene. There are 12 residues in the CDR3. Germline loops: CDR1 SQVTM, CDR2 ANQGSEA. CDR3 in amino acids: CSGGQAPNTIYF. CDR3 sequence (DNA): TGCAGCGGGGGACAGGCCCCAAACACCATATATTTT. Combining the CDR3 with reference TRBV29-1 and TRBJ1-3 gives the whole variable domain SAVISQKPSRDICQRGTSLTIQCQVDSQVTMMFWYRQQPGQSLTLIATANQGSEATYESGFVIDKFPISRPNLTFSTLTVSNMSPEDSSIYLCSGGQAPNTIYFGEGSWLTVV.

The CDR3 loop reads CASRLVRGGGDTQYF. Here the CDR3 DNA reads TGTGCCAGCAGACTAGTTAGGGGCGGGGGAGATACGCAGTATTTT. This chain joins TRBV6-5 and TRBJ2-3; 7 positions agree with TRBD2. The CDR3 extends over 15 amino acids. Trimming cost V 6 bases and J 5 bases; bases outside gene matches: 11. Germline lookup yields CDR1 MNHEY and CDR2 SVGAGI.

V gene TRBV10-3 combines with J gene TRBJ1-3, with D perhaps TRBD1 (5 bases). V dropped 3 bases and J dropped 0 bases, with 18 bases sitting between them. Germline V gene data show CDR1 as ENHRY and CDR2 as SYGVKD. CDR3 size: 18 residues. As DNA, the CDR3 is TGTGCCATCAGTGACCTTTGGACATACGGAAACTCTGGAAACACCATATATTTT. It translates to CAISDLWTYGNSGNTIYF.

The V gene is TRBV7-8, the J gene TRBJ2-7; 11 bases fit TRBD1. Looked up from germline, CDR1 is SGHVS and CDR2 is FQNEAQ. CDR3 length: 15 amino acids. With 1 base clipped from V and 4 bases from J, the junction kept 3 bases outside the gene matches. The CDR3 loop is CASSLGGTGGYEQYF. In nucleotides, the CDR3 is TGTGCCAGCAGCTTAGGGGGGACAGGGGGATACGAGCAGTACTTC.

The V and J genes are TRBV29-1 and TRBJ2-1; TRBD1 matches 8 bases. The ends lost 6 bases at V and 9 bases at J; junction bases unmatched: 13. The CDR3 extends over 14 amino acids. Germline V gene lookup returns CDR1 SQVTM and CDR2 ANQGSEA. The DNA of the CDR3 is TGCAGCGTCGTCGGACAGGGAAGAGACCGTGAGCAGTTCTTC. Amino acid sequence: CSVVGQGRDREQFF.

CDR3 bases: TGTGCCAGCAGCGTAGCTGATACGCAGTATTTT. Its protein is CASSVADTQYF. The chain couples TRBV9 to TRBJ2-3, with unresolved D. V was clipped by 0 bases and J by 6 bases, with 2 bases between them. CDR3 length equals 11 residues. The germline gives CDR1 SGDLS, CDR2 YYNGEE.

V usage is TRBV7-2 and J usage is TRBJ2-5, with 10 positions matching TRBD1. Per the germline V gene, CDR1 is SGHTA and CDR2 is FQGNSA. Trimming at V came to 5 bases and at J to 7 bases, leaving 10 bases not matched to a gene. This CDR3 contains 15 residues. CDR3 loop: CASSRGGTGDGTQYF. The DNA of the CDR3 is TGTGCCAGCAGCAGGGGGGGGACAGGGGATGGGACCCAGTACTTC.

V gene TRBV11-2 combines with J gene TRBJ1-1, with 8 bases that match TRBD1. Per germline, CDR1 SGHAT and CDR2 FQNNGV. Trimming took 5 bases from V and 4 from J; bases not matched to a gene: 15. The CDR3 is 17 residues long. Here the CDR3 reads CASSQSRTGMWSTEAFF. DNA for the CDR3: TGTGCCAGCAGCCAGTCGCGGACAGGGATGTGGAGCACTGAAGCTTTCTTT.

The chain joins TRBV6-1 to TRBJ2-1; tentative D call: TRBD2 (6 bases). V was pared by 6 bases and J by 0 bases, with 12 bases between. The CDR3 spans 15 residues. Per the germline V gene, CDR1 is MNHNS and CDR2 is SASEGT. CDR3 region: CASSPRGISYNEQFF. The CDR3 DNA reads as TGTGCCAGCAGCCCACGGGGGATCTCCTACAATGAGCAGTTCTTC.

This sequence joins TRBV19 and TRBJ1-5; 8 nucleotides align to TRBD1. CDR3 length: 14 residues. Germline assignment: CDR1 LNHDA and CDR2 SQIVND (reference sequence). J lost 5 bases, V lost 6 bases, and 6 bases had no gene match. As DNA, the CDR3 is TGTGCCAGTAGAACAGGACAGGGCCATCAGCCCCAGCATTTT. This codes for CASRTGQGHQPQHF.

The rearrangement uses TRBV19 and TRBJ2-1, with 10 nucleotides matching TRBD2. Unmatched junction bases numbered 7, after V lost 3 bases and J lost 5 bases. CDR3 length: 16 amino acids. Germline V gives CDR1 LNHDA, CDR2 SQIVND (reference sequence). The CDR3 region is CASSILTSGDDNEQFF. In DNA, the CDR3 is TGTGCCAGTAGTATCTTAACTAGCGGGGACGACAATGAGCAGTTCTTC.

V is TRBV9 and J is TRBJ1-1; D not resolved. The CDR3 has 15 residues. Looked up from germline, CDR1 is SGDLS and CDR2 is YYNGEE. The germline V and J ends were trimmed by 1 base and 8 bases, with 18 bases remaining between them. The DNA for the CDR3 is TGTGCCAGCAGCGTAACGGGAGATAGTTTATCGGAAGCTTTCTTT. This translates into CASSVTGDSLSEAFF.

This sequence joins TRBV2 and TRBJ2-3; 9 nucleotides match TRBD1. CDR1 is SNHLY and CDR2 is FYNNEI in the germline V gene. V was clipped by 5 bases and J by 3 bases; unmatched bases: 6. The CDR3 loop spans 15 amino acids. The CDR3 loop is CASSRQGVGTDTQYF. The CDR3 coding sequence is TGTGCCAGCAGTAGACAGGGGGTTGGGACAGATACGCAGTATTTT.

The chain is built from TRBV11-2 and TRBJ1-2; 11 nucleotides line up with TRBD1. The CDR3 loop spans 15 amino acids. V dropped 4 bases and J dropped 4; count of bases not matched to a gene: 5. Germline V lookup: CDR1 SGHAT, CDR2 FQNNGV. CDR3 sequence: CASSSVGTGGYGYTF. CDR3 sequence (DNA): TGTGCCAGCAGCTCCGTTGGGACAGGGGGCTATGGCTACACCTTC.

The CDR3 is CASSLRTGPRYTEAFF. The CDR3 nucleotides read TGTGCCAGCAGCTTACGGACAGGGCCGAGATACACTGAAGCTTTCTTT. The chain links TRBV13 to TRBJ1-1, with TRBD1 identical over 8 bases. V was pared by 2 bases and J by 3 bases, with 8 bases of the junction left unmatched. The CDR3 is 16 amino acids. The germline V gene has CDR1 PRHDT and CDR2 FYEKMQ (reference sequence).

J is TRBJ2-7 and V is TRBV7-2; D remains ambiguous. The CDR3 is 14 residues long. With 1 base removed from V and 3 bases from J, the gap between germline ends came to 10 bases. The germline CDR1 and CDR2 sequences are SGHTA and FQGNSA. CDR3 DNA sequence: TGTGCCAGCAGCTTAGAGGTTAGCCGCTACGAGCAGTACTTC. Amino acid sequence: CASSLEVSRYEQYF.

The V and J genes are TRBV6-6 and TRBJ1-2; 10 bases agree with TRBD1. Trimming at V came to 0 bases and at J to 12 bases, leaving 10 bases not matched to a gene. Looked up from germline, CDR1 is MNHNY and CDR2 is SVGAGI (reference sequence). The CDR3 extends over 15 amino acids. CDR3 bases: TGTGCCAGCAGTTACTCGACAGGGACAGGGGTCGGCCACACCTTC. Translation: CASSYSTGTGVGHTF.

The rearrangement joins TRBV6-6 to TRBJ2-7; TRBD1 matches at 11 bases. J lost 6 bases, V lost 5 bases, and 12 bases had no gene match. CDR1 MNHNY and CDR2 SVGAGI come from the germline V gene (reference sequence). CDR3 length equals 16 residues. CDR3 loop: CASSPIGQGAFREQYF. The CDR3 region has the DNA TGTGCCAGCAGTCCCATAGGACAGGGGGCGTTTCGCGAGCAGTACTTC.

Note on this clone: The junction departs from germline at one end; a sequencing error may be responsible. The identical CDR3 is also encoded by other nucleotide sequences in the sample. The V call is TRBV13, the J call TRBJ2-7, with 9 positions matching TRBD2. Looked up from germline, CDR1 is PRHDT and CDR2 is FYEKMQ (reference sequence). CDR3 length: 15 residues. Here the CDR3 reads CASSLGGTSPYEQYF. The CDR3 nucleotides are TGTGCCAGCAGCTTAGGGGGGACTAGCCCCTACGAGCAATACTTC.